These T cell receptor beta chains were read from a single sample in a study of regulatory T cells in long-lasting Graves disease. MiXCR, applied by TCRdb to the multiplex PCR reads, yields one record per CDR3 protein. Found here are about 300,000 distinct CDR3 sequences, 22% of them singletons; the top ten hold roughly three fifths. Sample: peripheral blood mononuclear cells (PBMCs), taken when the disease was refractory, from a patient treated with antithyroid drugs. The receptors come from a female donor with Graves disease. Both conserved end residues are part of each CDR3. The D gene is left open where the match is weak. Size values are once, few and many counts, or a class for expanded clones, and some rows have none.

many,NA,TRBJ1-1,TRBV18,CASSPRSVEAFF,TGTGCCAGCTCACCACGGTCAGTTGAAGCTTTCTTT
NA,TRBD2,TRBJ2-2,TRBV9,CASTPSGTTGELFF,TGTGCCAGCACTCCTAGCGGGACCACCGGGGAGCTGTTTTTT
few,NA,TRBJ2-2,TRBV6-1,CASGTSEGASGELFF,TGTGCCAGCGGGACCTCGGAGGGCGCCTCCGGGGAGCTGTTTTTT
many,NA,TRBJ2-5,TRBV6-5,CASSYDGRGTQYF,TGTGCCAGCAGTTATGACGGACGAGGGACCCAGTACTTC
many,NA,TRBJ1-5,TRBV28,CASSLGIGTSNQPQHF,TGTGCCAGCAGTTTAGGGATAGGGACCAGCAATCAGCCCCAGCATTTT
many,NA,TRBJ1-4,TRBV2,CASSQGFGNEKLFF,TGTGCCAGCAGTCAGGGGTTCGGTAATGAAAAACTGTTTTTT
NA,TRBD2,TRBJ2-2,TRBV5-1,CASSLRLAGLAGELFF,TGCGCCAGCAGCCTACGACTAGCGGGACTCGCCGGAGAGCTGTTTTTT
NA,NA,TRBJ1-1,TRBV10-3,CAISGRPAGYSNTEAFF,TGTGCCATCAGTGGGCGGCCGGCCGGCTACTCGAACACTGAAGCTTTCTTT
many,NA,TRBJ2-7,TRBV6-1,CASRATQVDSYEQYF,TGTGCCAGCAGAGCCACTCAAGTAGACTCCTACGAGCAGTACTTC
once,NA,TRBJ2-2,TRBV10-3,CAISGRQEASTGELFF,TGTGCCATCAGTGGAAGACAGGAGGCTAGCACCGGGGAGCTGTTTTTT
many,NA,TRBJ1-1,TRBV27,CASRYDRRNTEAFF,TGTGCCAGCAGATATGACAGAAGGAACACTGAAGCTTTCTTT
NA,NA,TRBJ2-7,TRBV25-1,CASSEFGSYEQYF,TGTGCCAGCAGTGAATTCGGATCCTACGAGCAGTACTTC
NA,TRBD2,TRBJ2-5,TRBV6-1,CASSPRTSRETQYF,TGTGCCAGCAGTCCTAGGACTAGCCGGGAGACCCAGTACTTC
NA,TRBD2,TRBJ2-1,TRBV7-9,CASSLVPSGIGNEQFF,TGTGCCAGCAGCTTAGTACCTAGCGGGATCGGCAATGAGCAGTTCTTC
many,TRBD1,TRBJ1-2,TRBV19,CASSTDRDNYGYTF,TGTGCCAGTAGTACCGACAGGGATAACTATGGCTACACCTTC
many,TRBD1,TRBJ1-1,TRBV28,CASSRLDRGLMNTEAFF,TGTGCCAGCAGTCGACTAGACAGGGGACTCATGAACACTGAAGCTTTCTTT
many,TRBD1,TRBJ2-5,TRBV28,CASSLRGRETQYF,TGTGCCAGCAGTCTGAGGGGGCGAGAGACCCAGTACTTC
few,TRBD1,TRBJ2-7,TRBV20-1,CSARWAGGTYEQYF,TGCAGTGCTAGGTGGGCAGGGGGAACCTACGAGCAGTACTTC
few,NA,TRBJ1-6,TRBV20-1,CSARDGTEDPYNSPLHF,TGCAGTGCTAGAGATGGGACTGAAGACCCATATAATTCACCCCTCCACTTT
few,NA,TRBJ2-7,TRBV7-2,CASSFFGEQYF,TGTGCCAGCAGCTTTTTCGGCGAGCAGTACTTC
NA,NA,TRBJ2-7,TRBV20-1,CSGSSLGTYEQYF,TGCAGTGGGTCCTCCCTCGGGACCTACGAGCAGTACTTC
NA,NA,TRBJ2-3,TRBV6-5,CASSCLSFLPLGWYF,TGTGCCAGCAGTTGCCTATCCTTTTTACCCCTCGGTTGGTATTTT
NA,NA,TRBJ2-1,TRBV6-1,CASGRPVGPRYNEQFF,TGTGCCAGCGGTAGACCGGTCGGGCCCAGATACAATGAGCAGTTCTTC
NA,NA,TRBJ1-1,TRBV14,CASRRGSTEAFF,TGTGCCAGCAGACGAGGGTCCACTGAAGCTTTCTTT
NA,NA,TRBJ1-1,TRBV7-9,CASSLKQENTEAFF,TGTGCCAGCAGTCTAAAACAGGAGAACACTGAAGCTTTCTTT
NA,NA,TRBJ2-1,TRBV2,CASSEGRGGGLNEQFF,TGTGCCAGCAGCGAGGGGAGGGGAGGGGGACTCAATGAGCAGTTCTTC
NA,NA,TRBJ1-1,TRBV14,CASSQDRGTGEAFF,TGTGCCAGCAGCCAAGACAGGGGTACGGGTGAAGCTTTCTTT
many,NA,TRBJ2-5,TRBV20-1,CSATRRGQETQYF,TGCAGTGCGACCCGGAGAGGGCAAGAGACCCAGTACTTC
few,NA,TRBJ2-5,TRBV7-9,CASSSTSYQETQCF,TGTGCCAGCAGCTCTACTAGCTACCAAGAGACCCAGTGCTTC
many,TRBD2,TRBJ2-7,TRBV30,CAWTPGTSFYEQYF,TGTGCCTGGACTCCGGGGACTAGCTTCTACGAGCAGTACTTC
NA,TRBD1,TRBJ1-1,TRBV30,CAWDRGGTEAFF,TGTGCCTGGGACAGGGGGGGGACTGAAGCTTTCTTT
NA,NA,TRBJ2-3,TRBV2,CASRELTDTQYF,TGTGCCAGCCGGGAACTCACAGATACGCAGTATTTT
few,TRBD1,TRBJ1-1,TRBV27,CASSFGQGVTEAFF,TGTGCCAGCAGTTTCGGACAGGGTGTAACTGAAGCTTTCTTT
many,NA,TRBJ1-2,TRBV6-1,CASSEPGRTYGYTF,TGTGCCAGCAGTGAACCCGGCAGGACCTATGGCTACACCTTC
NA,TRBD2,TRBJ2-7,TRBV10-3,CAISDAGGPSEQYF,TGTGCCATCAGTGATGCGGGAGGGCCGAGCGAGCAGTACTTC
NA,TRBD1,TRBJ1-2,TRBV29-1,CSVEGQGYGYTF,TGCAGCGTTGAGGGACAGGGATATGGCTACACCTTC
NA,NA,TRBJ2-7,TRBV20-1,CSARVGRALDEQYF,TGCAGTGCTAGAGTTGGGCGGGCTCTTGACGAGCAGTACTTC
many,TRBD1,TRBJ1-5,TRBV28,CASSQGGGGNQPQHF,TGTGCCAGCAGCCAAGGAGGGGGCGGCAATCAGCCCCAGCATTTT
NA,NA,TRBJ2-2,TRBV7-2,CASSPYTGIHTGELFF,TGTGCCAGCAGCCCATATACCGGGATCCACACCGGGGAGCTGTTTTTT
few,NA,TRBJ1-5,TRBV7-8,CASSLVSRSNQPQHF,TGTGCCAGCAGCTTAGTATCTCGTTCCAATCAGCCCCAGCATTTT
many,NA,TRBJ2-7,TRBV2,CARGLGPRSEQYF,TGTGCCAGAGGCCTCGGGCCACGCAGCGAGCAGTACTTC
NA,TRBD1,TRBJ1-1,TRBV6-1,CASSPGTGINTEAFF,TGCGCCAGCAGTCCCGGGACAGGGATAAACACTGAAGCTTTCTTT
few,NA,TRBJ2-7,TRBV20-1,CSAEHDGSSYEQYF,TGCAGTGCTGAGCACGACGGGAGCTCCTACGAGCAGTACTTC
NA,TRBD1,TRBJ2-3,TRBV11-2,CASSPDRGADTQYF,TGTGCCAGCAGCCCCGACAGGGGGGCAGATACGCAGTATTTT
NA,NA,TRBJ1-1,TRBV20-1,CSASRRQVVGGEAFF,TGCAGTGCTAGTCGTCGACAGGTTGTAGGGGGTGAAGCTTTCTTT
NA,TRBD2,TRBJ2-1,TRBV19,CASSILAGGAYNEQFF,TGTGCCAGTAGCATTTTGGCGGGAGGCGCCTACAATGAGCAGTTCTTC